This TCR beta chain was sequenced in a study of T cell responses to AZD1222 COVID-19 vaccine. As regards this clone: Its target is unknown.

Germline lookup yields CDR1 MDHEN and CDR2 SYDVKM. The CDR3 totals 16 residues. V lost 4 bases to trimming and J lost 2 bases; unmatched junction nucleotides: 5. Study-level findings and limits: Only six or seven AZD1222 recipients were seropositive at baseline.

Sequencing used immunoSEQ multiplex PCR; TCRdb keeps in-frame clones, though not all of them. The sample consists of tens of thousands of clones, about 91% of them appearing once. The sample consisted of peripheral blood, taken on day 0 of AZD1222 vaccination. This TCR was sampled from an adult in good health. This rearrangement joins TRBV28 to TRBJ2-1; TRBD2 matches at 10 bases. CDR3 protein: CASSSSGGPPYNEQFF. Written as DNA, the CDR3 is TGTGCCAGCAGTTCTAGCGGGGGCCCCCCCTACAATGAGCAGTTCTTC. The whole variable domain, remainder taken from reference TRBV28 and TRBJ2-1, is DVKVTQSSRYLVKRTGEKVFLECVQDMDHENMFWYRQDPGLGLRLIYFSYDVKMKEKGDIPEGYSVSREKKERFSLILESASTNQTSMYLCASSSSGGPPYNEQFFGPGTRLTVL.